This TCR beta chain was identified during a study of shared clonotypes between healthy human individuals. Study-level background: In total, the donors were a couple of women and a few men aged 18 to 49.

Method: immunoSEQ multiplex PCR; TCRdb's copy keeps in-frame clones and lacks some. The sample contains roughly 2 million clones, around 96% of which appear only once. The CDR3 covers 14 residues. The V gene lost 4 bases and the J gene lost 6 bases, with 14 bases spanning the gap. Per the germline V gene, CDR1 is SEHNR and CDR2 is FQNEAQ (reference sequence). CD8 cells classed as naive were CD45RO-negative and positively selected for CCR7, excluding terminally differentiated effector memory CD45RA+ cells. The source material was naive CD8+ T cells sorted from blood. The receptor was isolated from a man between 18 and 35 years old in good health. This chain connects TRBV7-9 to TRBJ2-3, with D possibly TRBD2 on 6 matching bases. The CDR3 loop reads CASSYWGDQDTQYF. The CDR3 DNA reads TGTGCCAGCAGCTACTGGGGGGATCAGGATACGCAGTATTTT.